These 14 T cell receptor beta chains share one sample of origin, sequenced in a study of beta chain features in type 1 diabetes. The whole isolated RNA underwent reverse transcription, so sequencing captured expressed TCRB transcripts. Sequenced by immunoSEQ multiplex PCR; TCRdb stores in-frame clones only, minus some. The repertoire includes about 260,000 clones, over 65% of them detected once, and 0.053% sits in the top ten. Material for sequencing was naive CD4+ T cells from blood. The receptors come from a man under 40 in good health.

The sample holds a few counts of this clone. This sample includes further DNA sequences coding for the same CDR3. The chain recombines TRBV7-2 with TRBJ2-3; D is unresolved. Germline CDR1 is SGHTA and CDR2 is FQGNSA. The CDR3 contains 12 residues. The V and J ends lost 1 base and 4 bases respectively, with 3 bases between them. The CDR3 here is CASSLVPDTQYF. The CDR3 DNA follows: TGTGCCAGCAGCTTAGTCCCAGATACGCAGTATTTT. The full variable domain, in which reference TRBV7-2 and TRBJ2-3 provide the parts outside the CDR3, is GAGVSQSPSNKVTEKGKDVELRCDPISGHTALYWYRQSLGQGLEFLIYFQGNSAPDKSGLPSDRFSAERTGGSVSTLTIQRTQQEDSAVYLCASSLVPDTQYFGPGTRLTVL.

This clone was picked up a small number of times. The J gene is TRBJ2-5, the V gene TRBV30; 12 bases align to TRBD2. There are 15 residues in the CDR3. V lost 2 bases, J lost 4 bases, and 5 bases stayed unmatched. The V gene's germline CDR1 is GTSNPN and CDR2 SVGIG (reference sequence). Here the CDR3 reads CAWSSSGRAGETQYF. DNA for the CDR3: TGTGCCTGGAGTTCTAGCGGGAGGGCCGGAGAGACCCAGTACTTC.

This chain connects TRBV14 to TRBJ2-4; D is ambiguous. V lost 1 base to trimming and J lost 8 bases, with 6 bases between them. The CDR3 is 12 residues long. The germline V gene has CDR1 SGHDN and CDR2 FVKESK. The CDR3 sequence is CASSQVEYIQYF. The CDR3 DNA reads TGTGCCAGCAGCCAAGTCGAGTACATTCAGTACTTC.

This chain uses TRBV30 with TRBJ2-2, with 9 bases identical to TRBD2. Germline V lookup: CDR1 GTSNPN, CDR2 SVGIG (reference sequence). This CDR3 has 16 residues. V gave up 2 bases and J gave up 4 bases; unmatched junction bases: 8. The CDR3, as DNA: TGTGCCTGGAGTCCCCCTAGCGGGATTAGCACCGGGGAGCTGTTTTTT. It is translated as CAWSPPSGISTGELFF.

This chain connects TRBV30 to TRBJ2-1; no clear D gene. Trimming took off 0 bases at V and 6 bases at J, with 6 bases between the two ends. Per germline, CDR1 GTSNPN and CDR2 SVGIG (reference sequence). CDR3 size: 12 residues. CDR3 amino acids: CAWSVLFNEQFF. CDR3 nucleotides: TGTGCCTGGAGTGTATTATTCAATGAGCAGTTCTTC.

This chain links TRBV30 with TRBJ1-1; unclear D gene. Trimming pared 0 bases from V and 1 base from J, leaving 12 bases between. The CDR3 is 15 amino acids. In germline, CDR1 is GTSNPN, CDR2 SVGIG (reference sequence). This CDR3 reads CAWSVYSSQNTEAFF. The CDR3 coding sequence is TGTGCCTGGAGTGTATATAGCTCCCAGAACACTGAAGCTTTCTTT.

J is TRBJ2-7 and V is TRBV29-1; D is undetermined. Germline CDR1 and CDR2: SQVTM and ANQGSEA. The CDR3 runs 14 residues. V lost 3 bases and J 1 base, leaving 13 bases between the germline ends. The CDR3 sequence is CSVDLASGSYEQYF. The CDR3 coding sequence is TGCAGCGTTGATTTGGCTAGTGGATCCTACGAGCAGTACTTC.

CDR3 nucleotide sequence: TGTGCCAGCAGTGAGCAGGGGAGCACAGATACGCAGTATTTT. Its translation is CASSEQGSTDTQYF. V usage is TRBV2 and J usage is TRBJ2-3; TRBD1 might be the D (6 bases). The CDR3 loop spans 14 amino acids. CDR1 is SNHLY, CDR2 FYNNEI, per germline. Trimming cost V 3 bases and J 0 bases, with 7 bases left between them.

A single count supports this clone. The gene calls are TRBV30 and TRBJ1-3, with D maybe TRBD1 (6 bases). The ends were cut back, 3 bases at V and 0 bases at J, with 15 bases in the middle. The CDR3 contains 16 residues. CDR1 is GTSNPN and CDR2 is SVGIG in the germline V gene (reference sequence). The CDR3 loop is CAWRGDTSSSGNTIYF. The CDR3 DNA follows: TGTGCCTGGAGAGGGGACACCTCCTCCTCTGGAAACACCATATATTTT.

The DNA of the CDR3 is TGTGCCATCAGTGATAAGGGGGGCCAAGAGACCCAGTACTTC. The encoded protein is CAISDKGGQETQYF. This chain joins TRBV10-3 and TRBJ2-5; D tentatively reads TRBD1 or TRBD2 (6 bases each). Trimming removed 3 bases from V and 1 base from J, with 9 bases in between. Germline loops: CDR1 ENHRY, CDR2 SYGVKD. The CDR3 covers 14 residues.

The J gene is TRBJ2-7, the V gene TRBV29-1, with D perhaps TRBD2 (5 bases). Germline V gene data show CDR1 as SQVTM and CDR2 as ANQGSEA. The CDR3 loop spans 15 amino acids. Trimming cost V 1 base and J 3 bases, with 16 bases left between them. The CDR3 loop is CSVEGVPGEDYEQYF. The CDR3, as DNA: TGCAGCGTTGAAGGGGTCCCCGGGGAAGACTACGAGCAGTACTTC.

The V call is TRBV29-1, the J call TRBJ2-3; perhaps D is TRBD1 or TRBD2 (5 bases each). The CDR3 covers 16 residues. CDR1 SQVTM and CDR2 ANQGSEA come from the germline V gene. With 0 bases removed from V and 3 bases from J, the gap between germline ends came to 16 bases. Here the CDR3 DNA reads TGCAGCGTTGAAGAGGTGGGAGCAGGGCGGACAGATACGCAGTATTTT. It codes for CSVEEVGAGRTDTQYF.

In nucleotides, the CDR3 is TGTGCCAGTTCGTATTCCCCGTCCTACGAGCAGTACTTC. It translates to CASSYSPSYEQYF. The chain combines TRBV13 with TRBJ2-7; D is unresolved. CDR1 PRHDT and CDR2 FYEKMQ come from the germline V gene (reference sequence). The length of the CDR3 is 13 residues. V lost 9 bases and J 1 base, leaving 13 bases between the germline ends.

This clone has only a few counts. This chain connects TRBV13 to TRBJ2-1; D may be TRBD1 or TRBD2 (5 bases each). The germline gives CDR1 PRHDT, CDR2 FYEKMQ (reference sequence). This CDR3 contains 18 residues. Trimming left V 1 base short and J 0 bases short, with 16 bases between. CDR3 loop: CASSLEALGESSYNEQFF. In DNA, the CDR3 is TGTGCCAGCAGCTTAGAGGCACTGGGGGAGAGCTCCTACAATGAGCAGTTCTTC.